Only a few counts were recorded for the clone carrying this TCR beta chain. The entry originates in a study of blood T cell repertoires in COVID-19. Here immunoSEQ multiplex PCR was the method, and the copy in TCRdb shows in-frame clones only, minus some. The table shows around 60,000 clones, with around 81% occurring only once. Germline loops: CDR1 SQVTM, CDR2 ANQGSEA. The CDR3 is 13 residues long. With 7 bases clipped from V and 4 bases from J, the junction kept 5 bases outside the gene matches. The chain joins TRBV29-1 to TRBJ1-2, with TRBD1 matching over 11 bases. Material for sequencing was peripheral blood. The clonotype was recovered from a woman aged 80 or over with acute or convalescent COVID-19. CDR3 sequence: CSATGTGGYGYTF. The CDR3 coding sequence is TGCAGCGCTACCGGGACAGGGGGCTATGGCTACACCTTC.